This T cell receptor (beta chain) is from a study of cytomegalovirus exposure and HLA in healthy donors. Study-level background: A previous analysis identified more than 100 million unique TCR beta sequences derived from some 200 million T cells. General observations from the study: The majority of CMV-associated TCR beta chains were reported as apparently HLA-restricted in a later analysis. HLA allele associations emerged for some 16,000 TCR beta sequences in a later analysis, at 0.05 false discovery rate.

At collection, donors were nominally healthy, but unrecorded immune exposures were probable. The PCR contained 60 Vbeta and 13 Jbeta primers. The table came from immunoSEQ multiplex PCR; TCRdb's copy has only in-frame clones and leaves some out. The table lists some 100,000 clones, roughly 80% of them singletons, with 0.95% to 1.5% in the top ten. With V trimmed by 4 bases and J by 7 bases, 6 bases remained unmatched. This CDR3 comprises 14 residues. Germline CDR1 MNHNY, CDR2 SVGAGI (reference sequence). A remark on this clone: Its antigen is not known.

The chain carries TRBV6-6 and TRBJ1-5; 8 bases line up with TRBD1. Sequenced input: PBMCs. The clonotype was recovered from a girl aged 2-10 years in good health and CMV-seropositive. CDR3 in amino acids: CASSFAGGGQPQHF. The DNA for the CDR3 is TGTGCCAGCAGTTTTGCAGGGGGCGGACAGCCCCAGCATTTT.